Each of the 32 T cell receptor beta chains below was sequenced from the same sample in a study of T cells in Graves' hyperthyroidism and ophthalmopathy. What was amplified from RNA transcripts were TCR beta CDR3 regions. The TCR CDR3 was amplified in a first-round RT-PCR using the HTBI primer set. TCRdb re-derived calls from the multiplex PCR reads in MiXCR, one entry per CDR3 protein. The data contain 300,000 to 450,000 distinct CDR3 sequences, 25% of them singletons. Sequenced: blood. The receptors were sampled from a man in his fifties or sixties with Graves' hyperthyroidism.

The rearrangement joins TRBV19 to TRBJ1-6, with D perhaps matching TRBD1 (6 bases). The germline V and J ends were trimmed by 3 bases and 7 bases, with 10 bases remaining between them. This CDR3 has 14 amino acids. Germline V gene lookup returns CDR1 LNHDA and CDR2 SQIVND (reference sequence). In DNA form, the CDR3 reads TGTGCCAGTAGTATCACAGGGTACAATTCACCCCTCCACTTT. It codes for CASSITGYNSPLHF.

The V gene is TRBV15, the J gene TRBJ1-2; the D gene is possibly TRBD1 (5 bases). V was shortened by 0 bases and J by 5 bases, with 16 bases between the two germline ends. Germline CDR1 and CDR2: LNHNV and YYDKDF (reference sequence). CDR3 size: 16 residues. In DNA form, the CDR3 reads TGTGCCACCAGCAGAGAAAGGTCAGGGAGCGAGTATGGCTACACCTTC. It encodes CATSRERSGSEYGYTF.

This clonotype was observed a few times. The DNA for the CDR3 is TGTGCAGGAAGCCGACTTTCTAGCACAGATACGCAGTATTTT. This encodes CAGSRLSSTDTQYF. V usage is TRBV2 and J usage is TRBJ2-3; the D is unclear. The CDR3 has 14 amino acids. Germline values: CDR1 SNHLY, CDR2 FYNNEI. The complete variable domain, with remaining parts taken from reference TRBV2 and TRBJ2-3, reads EPEVTQTPSHQVTQMGQEVILRCVPISNHLYFYWYRQILGQKVEFLVSFYNNEISEKSEIFDDQFSVERPDGSNFTLKIRSTKLEDSAMYFCAGSRLSSTDTQYFGPGTRLTVL.

Only a few counts were recorded for this clonotype. This chain joins TRBV2 and TRBJ1-3; a possible D gene is TRBD1 (6 bases). V shed 1 base and J shed 2 bases, with 9 bases lying between them. Germline lookup yields CDR1 SNHLY and CDR2 FYNNEI. This CDR3 has 15 residues. The CDR3, as DNA: TGTGCCAGCAGTGAAGGGGCAGGGGCTGGAAACACCATATATTTT. It encodes CASSEGAGAGNTIYF. Full variable domain (rest looked up from reference TRBV2 and TRBJ1-3): EPEVTQTPSHQVTQMGQEVILRCVPISNHLYFYWYRQILGQKVEFLVSFYNNEISEKSEIFDDQFSVERPDGSNFTLKIRSTKLEDSAMYFCASSEGAGAGNTIYFGEGSWLTVV.

This chain links TRBV10-2 with TRBJ2-5; D might be TRBD2 (5 bases). Germline CDR1 is WSHSY and CDR2 is SAAADI. CDR3 length: 13 residues. Trimming removed 3 bases at V and 5 bases at J, with 10 bases between. The CDR3 spells CASSDPGKETQYF. Written as DNA, the CDR3 is TGCGCCAGCAGTGATCCGGGAAAGGAGACCCAGTACTTC.

This clonotype has at least ten counts. The CDR3 here is CASSSPGGLGNEQFF. The CDR3 region has the DNA TGTGCCAGCAGTTCCCCGGGAGGGTTAGGTAATGAGCAGTTCTTC. The chain uses TRBV7-2 and TRBJ2-1; 8 bases line up with TRBD2. Germline CDR1 reads SGHTA; CDR2 reads FQGNSA. The V gene end was trimmed by 6 bases and the J gene end by 7 bases; junction bases not matched to a gene: 11. CDR3 length equals 15 residues. Together with reference TRBV7-2 and TRBJ2-1, the CDR3 gives the full variable domain: GAGVSQSPSNKVTEKGKDVELRCDPISGHTALYWYRQSLGQGLEFLIYFQGNSAPDKSGLPSDRFSAERTGGSVSTLTIQRTQQEDSAVYLCASSSPGGLGNEQFFGPGTRLTVL.

This clonotype was counted many times. V usage is TRBV7-9 and J usage is TRBJ1-1; no clear D gene. In germline, CDR1 is SEHNR, CDR2 FQNEAQ (reference sequence). The CDR3 runs to 14 residues. V was pared by 7 bases and J by 2 bases, with 14 bases between. As DNA, the CDR3 is TGTGCCAGCACCCCCGAGGGAGTCAACACTGAAGCTTTCTTT. This codes for CASTPEGVNTEAFF. Complete variable domain (other parts from reference TRBV7-9 and TRBJ1-1): DTGVSQNPRHKITKRGQNVTFRCDPISEHNRLYWYRQTLGQGPEFLTYFQNEAQLEKSRLLSDRFSAERPKGSFSTLEIQRTEQGDSAMYLCASTPEGVNTEAFFGQGTRLTVV.

The chain couples TRBV19 to TRBJ2-2, with TRBD2 matching 7 bases. This CDR3 spans 14 amino acids. Germline-derived CDR1 and CDR2 are LNHDA and SQIVND (reference sequence). Germline trimming cut 5 bases from V and 4 bases from J; bases unmatched to any gene: 4. CDR3 DNA sequence: TGTGCCAGTAGTCGACTAGCTCTCACCGGGGAGCTGTTTTTT. Protein sequence: CASSRLALTGELFF.

The chain employs TRBV13 and TRBJ2-2, with 9 bases that match TRBD1. Germline V gives CDR1 PRHDT, CDR2 FYEKMQ (reference sequence). V was pared by 6 bases and J by 2 bases, with 13 bases of the junction left unmatched. The CDR3 runs to 18 residues. The CDR3 coding sequence is TGTGCCAGCAGTGAGGATTACAGGGGGCAAGTTAACACCGGGGAGCTGTTTTTT. Protein sequence: CASSEDYRGQVNTGELFF.

The chain couples TRBV9 to TRBJ2-5, with a tentative D call TRBD1 (6 bases). Germline loops: CDR1 SGDLS, CDR2 YYNGEE. The CDR3 extends over 15 amino acids. Trimming took 0 bases from V and 4 from J, leaving 13 bases between them. CDR3 nucleotide sequence: TGTGCCAGCAGCGTAGATCAGGGGTGGAGAGAGACCCAGTACTTC. As protein: CASSVDQGWRETQYF.

This clonotype has just a few counts. The chain combines TRBV3-1 with TRBJ2-3; TRBD1 might be the D (5 bases). V was clipped by 4 bases and J by 2 bases, with 10 bases between them. The CDR3 has 14 residues. Per the germline V gene, CDR1 is LGHDT and CDR2 is YNNKEL (reference sequence). DNA for the CDR3: TGTGCCAGCAGCCGGGGCCCATTCACAGATACGCAGTATTTT. Protein: CASSRGPFTDTQYF.

This clonotype was observed a handful of times. The rearrangement uses TRBV6-5 and TRBJ2-1; 12 bases align to TRBD2. J gave up 7 bases and V 0 bases, and 4 bases lay outside the gene matches. The germline V gene encodes CDR1 MNHEY and CDR2 SVGAGI. CDR3 size: 16 residues. CDR3 bases: TGTGCCAGCAGTTACTCAGGACTAGCGGGATATAATGAGCAGTTCTTC. Translated: CASSYSGLAGYNEQFF.

This chain uses TRBV5-1 with TRBJ1-6, with D uncertain. The germline gives CDR1 SGHRS, CDR2 YFSETQ. With 0 bases removed from V and 8 bases from J, the gap between germline ends came to 6 bases. The CDR3 consists of 13 residues. The CDR3 spells CASSLGVDSPLHF. The CDR3 DNA reads TGCGCCAGCAGCTTGGGGGTCGATTCACCCCTCCACTTT.

Regarding this clonotype: A much larger clone lies a single base off, so this may be a read error. The J gene is TRBJ2-1, the V gene TRBV28; 9 bases fit TRBD2. Germline CDR1 and CDR2: MDHEN and SYDVKM. This CDR3 has 17 residues. The CDR3 DNA sequence: TGTGCCAGCATTTTAAGCGGGAGGCCGAGCTCCTACAATGAGCAGTTCTTC. This translates into CASILSGRPSSYNEQFF.

The sample holds many counts of this clonotype. The chain carries TRBV3-1 and TRBJ2-1; TRBD1 is a possible D gene (5 bases). The germline V and J ends were trimmed by 4 bases and 6 bases, with 10 bases remaining between them. The CDR3 sequence is 13 residues long. CDR1 and CDR2 from the germline V gene are LGHDT and YNNKEL (reference sequence). The CDR3 DNA is TGTGCCAGCAGCCGGACACAGAGCAATGAGCAGTTCTTC. It is translated as CASSRTQSNEQFF.

This clonotype was detected only a few times. The chain couples TRBV18 to TRBJ2-7; D gene unclear. The CDR3 runs to 14 residues. Trimming left V 3 bases short and J 0 bases short, with 9 bases between. Per the germline V gene, CDR1 is KGHSH and CDR2 is LQKENI. This CDR3 is CASSPLPSSYEQYF. CDR3 nucleotide sequence: TGTGCCAGCTCACCGCTACCCAGCTCCTACGAGCAGTACTTC.

The CDR3 nucleotides read TGCAGTGCTACCTTCGGACAGGGGCTGGAAGAGACCCAGTACTTC. Protein product: CSATFGQGLEETQYF. The rearrangement links TRBV20-1 to TRBJ2-5, with 9 bases lining up with TRBD1. J was trimmed by 3 bases and V by 4 bases; bases with no gene match: 9. The germline gives CDR1 DFQATT, CDR2 SNEGSKA (reference sequence). This CDR3 region has 15 residues.

Remarks on this clonotype: This may be a read error, as it is one base from a much larger clone. The chain carries TRBV11-2 and TRBJ2-5; TRBD1 agrees at 7 bases. The CDR3 is 15 amino acids. Germline V CDR1 and CDR2: SGHAT, FQNNGV. The V gene end was trimmed by 5 bases and the J gene end by 4 bases; junction bases not matched to a gene: 10. CDR3 nucleotide sequence: TGTGCCAGCAGCGATACCGGGACAGTTAGAGAGACCCAGTACTTC. Translation: CASSDTGTVRETQYF.

The chain is built from TRBV9 and TRBJ2-5; tentatively, D is TRBD2 (7 bases). The germline CDR1 and CDR2 sequences are SGDLS and YYNGEE. This CDR3 is built from 17 residues. With 0 bases removed from V and 3 bases from J, the gap between germline ends came to 18 bases. The CDR3 here is CASSVDPPGGAKETQYF. DNA for the CDR3: TGTGCCAGCAGCGTAGACCCTCCGGGGGGCGCAAAAGAGACCCAGTACTTC.

V and J are TRBV20-1 and TRBJ1-1; D is ambiguous. The V gene's germline CDR1 is DFQATT and CDR2 SNEGSKA (reference sequence). The CDR3 loop spans 13 amino acids. The V gene lost 1 base and the J gene lost 4 bases, with 10 bases spanning the gap. The CDR3 DNA reads TGCAGTGCTAGAGGAGCCTTACCCACTGAAGCTTTCTTT. The encoded protein is CSARGALPTEAFF.

In this sample, this clonotype turned up a few times. The chain links TRBV6-4 to TRBJ1-3, with D perhaps matching TRBD1 (6 bases). V shed 5 bases and J shed 0 bases, with 14 bases lying between them. In germline, CDR1 is MRHNA, CDR2 SNTAGT. The CDR3 is 16 residues long. The CDR3 sequence: CASSYSTGNSGNTIYF. The CDR3 bases are TGTGCCAGCAGTTATTCGACAGGCAACTCTGGAAACACCATATATTTT.

The chain employs TRBV4-2 and TRBJ2-5; no definite D call. The V end lost 0 bases, the J end lost 6 bases, and 8 bases lay between the germline ends. The CDR3 has 13 residues. Germline CDR1 and CDR2: LGHNA and YNFKEQ. The CDR3 DNA follows: TGTGCCAGCAGCCAAGATCAAAGGCAGACCCAGTACTTC. This encodes CASSQDQRQTQYF.

This rearrangement joins TRBV7-3 to TRBJ2-1; 8 nucleotides line up with TRBD2. The J segment lost 0 bases and the V segment lost 4 bases, leaving 8 bases of the junction unmatched. Germline loops: CDR1 SGHTA, CDR2 FQGTGA. The CDR3 is 17 residues long. CDR3 DNA: TGTGCCAGCAGCTCTACCCCCGGGACTAGCTCCTACAATGAGCAGTTCTTC. Residues: CASSSTPGTSSYNEQFF.

The CDR3 protein is CASSSPTSGYEQYF. The CDR3 DNA sequence: TGTGCCAGCAGTTCCCCGACTAGCGGCTACGAGCAGTACTTC. The rearrangement joins TRBV28 to TRBJ2-7; 9 bases are a match to TRBD2. CDR1 MDHEN and CDR2 SYDVKM come from the germline V gene. Trimming removed 4 bases from V and 3 bases from J; junction bases left unmatched: 4. The CDR3 runs 14 residues.

The CDR3 DNA reads as TGCGCCAGCAGCCCGATAGGACAGGGCGGCACCGGGGAGCTGTTTTTT. Protein: CASSPIGQGGTGELFF. The chain employs TRBV5-1 and TRBJ2-2, with 8 bases that match TRBD1. This CDR3 contains 16 residues. Germline CDR1 and CDR2: SGHRS and YFSETQ. Trimming took 4 bases from V and 4 from J; bases not matched to a gene: 9.

In this sample, this clonotype turned up many times. The chain has TRBV6-1 and TRBJ1-1, with D hard to call. CDR1 is MNHNS, CDR2 SASEGT, per germline. The CDR3 covers 13 residues. V was trimmed by 2 bases and J by 1 base, leaving 5 bases between them. CDR3 in DNA: TGTGCCAGCAGTGAAATTAGGAACACTGAAGCTTTCTTT. Its translation is CASSEIRNTEAFF.

The rearrangement links TRBV7-9 to TRBJ2-3; 13 nucleotides agree with TRBD2. CDR1 SEHNR and CDR2 FQNEAQ come from the germline V gene (reference sequence). The CDR3 is 15 residues long. The V gene end was trimmed by 5 bases and the J gene end by 10 bases; junction bases not matched to a gene: 9. This CDR3 is CASSETSGRAGSQYF. For the CDR3, the DNA is TGTGCCAGCAGCGAAACTAGCGGGAGGGCCGGGTCGCAGTATTTT.

V gene TRBV10-3 combines with J gene TRBJ1-1; D is undetermined. In germline, CDR1 is ENHRY, CDR2 SYGVKD. The CDR3 runs 13 residues. With 3 bases removed from V and 1 base from J, the gap between germline ends came to 6 bases. The CDR3 region has the DNA TGTGCCATCAGTGAAGAGTCGAACACTGAAGCTTTCTTT. Encoded protein: CAISEESNTEAFF.

This rearrangement joins TRBV24-1 to TRBJ2-2, with TRBD1 identical over 10 bases. The CDR3 spans 16 residues. Germline-derived CDR1 and CDR2 are KGHDR and SFDVKD. After removal of 3 bases from V and 6 bases from J, the junction contained 6 bases not matched to a gene. CDR3 nucleotide sequence: TGTGCCACCAGTGATCCCTCCGGACAGGGGGCCGGGGAGCTGTTTTTT. This encodes CATSDPSGQGAGELFF.

J is TRBJ2-3 and V is TRBV11-3, with D hard to call. CDR3 length equals 14 residues. Looked up from germline, CDR1 is SGHNT and CDR2 is YENEEA. The ends were cut back, 4 bases at V and 2 bases at J, with 10 bases in the middle. As DNA, the CDR3 is TGTGCCAGCAGCTCCACGTCCCACACAGATACGCAGTATTTT. It is translated as CASSSTSHTDTQYF.

The table lists this clonotype with a count of one. The chain joins TRBV30 to TRBJ2-1; 8 bases are shared with TRBD2. The CDR3 loop spans 14 amino acids. CDR1 and CDR2 (germline): GTSNPN, SVGIG (reference sequence). V lost 5 bases and J lost 12; bases outside the gene matches: 15. CDR3 sequence: CAWGKMSGSVGQFF. CDR3 DNA: TGTGCCTGGGGGAAGATGAGCGGGAGTGTAGGGCAGTTCTTC. Complete variable domain (other parts from reference TRBV30 and TRBJ2-1): SQTIHQWPATLVQPVGSPLSLECTVEGTSNPNLYWYRQAAGRGLQLLFYSVGIGQISSEVPQNLSASRPQDRQFILSSKKLLLSDSGFYLCAWGKMSGSVGQFFGPGTRLTVL.

In nucleotides, the CDR3 is TGTGCCACCGGAAACACAGATACGCAGTATTTT. It yields the protein CATGNTDTQYF. The V gene is TRBV24-1, the J gene TRBJ2-3; no reliable D call. Germline assignment: CDR1 KGHDR and CDR2 SFDVKD. This CDR3 is 11 amino acids long. Between the trimmed V and J ends, which lost 9 bases and 2 bases, there was a span of 5 bases.